The present T cell receptor beta chain was sequenced within a study of CD8+CD57+ T cells in acquired aplastic anemia. Study context: Quantities of DNA derived from sorted CD4+ and CD8+ cells averaged 3.2 ug.

Both TCR beta VDJ combination and CDR3 sequence profiling were carried out. Genomic DNA was the template for this profiling. TCRdb re-called the reads with MiXCR, one entry per CDR3 protein. The sample has 90,000 to 130,000 distinct CDR3 sequences, less than 65% seen once; the top ten hold roughly 34%. The germline V gene has CDR1 SEHNR and CDR2 FQNEAQ (reference sequence). Germline trimming cut 5 bases from V and 3 bases from J; bases unmatched to any gene: 4. The CDR3 extends over 14 amino acids. Study-level points and caveats: Overlap between patients and controls comprised almost 30 CD8+ CDR3 sequences.

This clonotype was seen many times. What it binds is unknown. Sequencing input: sorted CD4+, CD8+, or CD8+CD57+ T cells (not recorded which) from PBMCs. The source is a human donor in good health, serving as a control. The chain couples TRBV7-9 to TRBJ2-7; 10 bases are a match to TRBD2. CDR3 region: CASSRTSGDYEQYF. CDR3 coding DNA: TGTGCCAGCAGCAGAACTAGCGGGGACTACGAGCAGTACTTC.